This entry lists 25 T cell receptor beta chains sequenced from one sample in a study of response to subunit inactivated influenza vaccine (dated by TCRdb to 2017 to 2018). Library creation used RT-PCR. TCRdb shows the sequencer as Illumina HiSeq 2500. TCRdb reworked the public reads: Q25 trimming with fastp, MiXCR clone assembly, productive beta chains retained. Each record represents a unique CDR3 protein, reported with the most common genes and DNA among its rows. This sample lists more than 450,000 distinct CDR3 sequences; approximately 10% were detected once. Clones ranked in the top ten supply 10% to 13% of the sample. The sequences come from PBMCs from blood, collected on the day of vaccination. The receptor set was obtained from a middle-aged man who received an inactivated influenza vaccine. Donor details come from another sample of the same person, matched by shared clones.

The chain recombines TRBV27 with TRBJ2-5; D unresolved. The V and J ends lost 3 bases and 1 base respectively, with 9 bases between them. Germline loops: CDR1 MNHEY, CDR2 SMNVEV (reference sequence). The CDR3 totals 14 residues. CDR3 DNA: TGTGCCAGCAGTTTCCGCTGGGGCCAAGAGACCCAGTACTTC. Residues: CASSFRWGQETQYF.

In DNA form, the CDR3 reads TGTGCCAGCAGTTACTTGCGGCGGGACGGCTACACCTTC. It codes for CASSYLRRDGYTF. The chain uses TRBV6-6 and TRBJ1-2; D is possibly TRBD1 (5 bases). The CDR3 length is 13 residues. The V end was cut by 1 base, the J end by 8 bases, with 11 bases between. The germline gives CDR1 MNHNY, CDR2 SVGAGI (reference sequence).

For the CDR3, the DNA is TGCGCCAGCACCCTGACTGGAAACCAAGAGACCCAGTACTTC. It codes for CASTLTGNQETQYF. This chain links TRBV5-1 with TRBJ2-5; D is unresolved. Germline CDR1 is SGHRS and CDR2 is YFSETQ. The CDR3 has 14 residues. V was shortened by 6 bases and J by 0 bases, with 12 bases between the two germline ends.

In its sample, this clonotype was seen a few times. J is TRBJ1-2 and V is TRBV15, with 9 nucleotides matching TRBD1. The CDR3 is 16 amino acids. Germline V gives CDR1 LNHNV, CDR2 YYDKDF (reference sequence). With V trimmed by 0 bases and J by 4 bases, 6 bases remained unmatched. For the CDR3, the DNA is TGTGCCACCAGCAGAGATCCTACAGGGGGCGCCTATGGCTACACCTTC. It translates to CATSRDPTGGAYGYTF.

This clonotype was counted a few times. The gene calls are TRBV4-1 and TRBJ1-1; a possible D gene is TRBD1 (5 bases). CDR3 length: 15 residues. V was trimmed by 2 bases and J by 8 bases, leaving 18 bases between them. Germline assignment: CDR1 MGHRA and CDR2 YSYEKL. As DNA, the CDR3 is TGCGCCAGCAGCCAACCTGGGACGGGTAATTACGAAGCTTTCTTT. Amino acids: CASSQPGTGNYEAFF.

V usage is TRBV10-3 and J usage is TRBJ2-7; D possibly corresponds to TRBD1 (5 bases). Between the trimmed V and J ends, which lost 4 bases and 1 base, there was a span of 8 bases. CDR1 ENHRY and CDR2 SYGVKD come from the germline V gene. There are 13 residues in the CDR3. This CDR3 reads CAISATASYEQYF. CDR3 sequence (DNA): TGTGCCATCAGTGCGACAGCATCCTACGAGCAGTACTTC.

This clonotype has ten or more counts. V usage is TRBV28 and J usage is TRBJ2-5, with D perhaps assigned TRBD1 or TRBD2 (5 bases each). The germline V gene has CDR1 MDHEN and CDR2 SYDVKM. This CDR3 comprises 11 residues. V gave up 6 bases and J gave up 5 bases, with 7 bases separating them. DNA for the CDR3: TGTGCCAGCAGGGGACGGGAGACCCAGTACTTC. It codes for CASRGRETQYF.

V usage is TRBV6-5 and J usage is TRBJ1-5; no clear D gene. Per the germline V gene, CDR1 is MNHEY and CDR2 is SVGAGI. The CDR3 has 15 residues. The V gene lost 3 bases and the J gene lost 7 bases, with 16 bases spanning the gap. CDR3 nucleotide sequence: TGTGCCAGCAGTTATACGGGATCCGGCGGGCAGCCCCAGCATTTT. Protein product: CASSYTGSGGQPQHF.

The sample holds a few counts of this clonotype. This rearrangement joins TRBV20-1 to TRBJ2-3; 8 nucleotides match TRBD2. The CDR3 sequence is 15 residues long. Germline V gene sequence: CDR1 DFQATT, CDR2 SNEGSKA (reference sequence). The V gene end was trimmed by 3 bases and the J gene end by 4 bases; junction bases not matched to a gene: 9. CDR3 nucleotides: TGCAGTGCTAGCGCGGGACTAGTAAGGGCAGATACGCAGTATTTT. Amino acid sequence: CSASAGLVRADTQYF.

The rearrangement joins TRBV5-5 to TRBJ2-5, with D possibly being TRBD2 (5 bases). The CDR3 extends over 15 amino acids. With 1 base removed from V and 5 bases from J, the gap between germline ends came to 15 bases. Germline V lookup: CDR1 SGHKS, CDR2 YYEKEE (reference sequence). CDR3 coding DNA: TGTGCCAGCAGCTTGTACGGGGTTGTGGCGGAGACCCAGTACTTC. Its protein is CASSLYGVVAETQYF.

CDR3 DNA sequence: TGTGCCTGGAGTCCCGGGACAGGGAATGAGCAGTACTTC. Amino acids: CAWSPGTGNEQYF. The rearrangement joins TRBV30 to TRBJ2-7; 9 bases align to TRBD1. The germline V gene has CDR1 GTSNPN and CDR2 SVGIG (reference sequence). J gave up 7 bases and V 2 bases, and 6 bases lay outside the gene matches. The CDR3 sequence is 13 residues long.

In this sample, this clonotype turned up a few times. V usage is TRBV5-1 and J usage is TRBJ1-2; D is possibly TRBD1 (6 bases). Per germline, CDR1 SGHRS and CDR2 YFSETQ. CDR3 size: 14 residues. Trimming removed 0 bases at V and 6 bases at J, with 12 bases between. Here the CDR3 DNA reads TGCGCCAGCAGCTTGGCAGGGGTCGCGGATGGCTACACCTTC. Translating gives CASSLAGVADGYTF.

The table lists this clonotype with a few counts. The chain combines TRBV9 with TRBJ2-3; 8 nucleotides line up with TRBD1. The trim removed 0 bases at V and 5 bases at J, leaving 8 bases unmatched. The CDR3 has 16 amino acids. From germline, CDR1 is SGDLS and CDR2 YYNGEE. In DNA form, the CDR3 reads TGTGCCAGCAGCGTAGATGCAGGGGGCGCGGTAGATACGCAGTATTTT. Amino acids: CASSVDAGGAVDTQYF.

This clonotype has just a few counts. The V call is TRBV6-5, the J call TRBJ2-3; maybe TRBD2 (5 bases). The V end was cut by 4 bases, the J end by 0 bases, with 11 bases between. The CDR3 length is 15 residues. Germline values: CDR1 MNHEY, CDR2 SVGAGI. This CDR3 reads CASSLRARSTDTQYF. For the CDR3, the DNA is TGTGCCAGCAGTTTGAGGGCTAGAAGCACAGATACGCAGTATTTT.

This clonotype was seen only a few times. This chain uses TRBV12-3 or TRBV12-4 with TRBJ1-4, with TRBD1 as a possible D gene (6 bases). V lost 6 bases and J 5 bases, leaving 10 bases between the germline ends. The CDR3 is made up of 13 amino acids. CDR3 sequence (DNA): TGTGCCAGCAGGAGGGGGGGGAATGAAAAACTGTTTTTT. Encoded protein: CASRRGGNEKLFF.

This clonotype was picked up a small number of times. The chain has TRBV20-1 and TRBJ1-2; 8 bases line up with TRBD1. V dropped 6 bases and J dropped 6; count of bases not matched to a gene: 15. CDR3 length: 15 residues. Germline V gene data show CDR1 as DFQATT and CDR2 as SNEGSKA (reference sequence). This chain's CDR3 is CSASLPDRGNHGYTF. As DNA, the CDR3 is TGCAGTGCAAGCTTACCCGACAGGGGCAATCATGGCTACACCTTC.

This clonotype was observed once. The chain carries TRBV3-1 and TRBJ2-5; 11 nucleotides align to TRBD2. The CDR3 length is 16 residues. The J segment lost 3 bases and the V segment lost 4 bases, leaving 7 bases of the junction unmatched. Germline V CDR1 and CDR2: LGHDT, YNNKEL (reference sequence). The CDR3 here is CASSPTTSGTKETQYF. As DNA, the CDR3 is TGTGCCAGCAGCCCAACGACTAGCGGGACCAAAGAGACCCAGTACTTC.

This clonotype has at least ten counts. The chain couples TRBV7-2 to TRBJ1-5; a possible D gene is TRBD1 (5 bases). This CDR3 contains 13 residues. The V end was cut by 5 bases, the J end by 7 bases, with 12 bases between. The V gene's germline CDR1 is SGHTA and CDR2 FQGNSA. The CDR3 region is CASSMGLSQPQHF. The CDR3 nucleotides read TGTGCCAGCAGCATGGGGCTGTCCCAGCCCCAGCATTTT.

The rearrangement links TRBV3-1 to TRBJ2-1; TRBD2 agrees at 8 bases. The CDR3 is 14 amino acids. V lost 4 bases to trimming and J lost 8 bases; unmatched junction nucleotides: 7. Per germline, CDR1 LGHDT and CDR2 YNNKEL (reference sequence). Here the CDR3 DNA reads TGTGCCAGCAGCCGTCGGGGGGGCCCGGATGAGCAGTTCTTC. It yields the protein CASSRRGGPDEQFF.

This clonotype was seen at least ten times. The rearrangement uses TRBV29-1 and TRBJ2-7; 7 bases are a match to TRBD1. The CDR3 runs to 14 residues. Trimming at V came to 7 bases and at J to 1 base, leaving 10 bases not matched to a gene. Germline values: CDR1 SQVTM, CDR2 ANQGSEA. The CDR3 spells CSAKDRPASYEQYF. CDR3 sequence (DNA): TGCAGCGCTAAGGACAGGCCTGCATCCTACGAGCAGTACTTC.

In this sample, this clonotype turned up a few times. V and J are TRBV2 and TRBJ2-4; 7 bases agree with TRBD2. This CDR3 is built from 11 residues. The germline V gene has CDR1 SNHLY and CDR2 FYNNEI. CDR3 sequence (DNA): TGTGCTAAGGGAGGGGAAAACATTCAGTACTTC. Its protein is CAKGGENIQYF.

In DNA, the CDR3 is TGTGCCAGCAGCCTCGGACAGGGGGCAGCCAAAAACATTCAGTACTTC. Its translation is CASSLGQGAAKNIQYF. The chain employs TRBV12-3 or TRBV12-4 and TRBJ2-4; 11 nucleotides line up with TRBD1. This CDR3 comprises 16 residues. V gave up 6 bases and J gave up 0 bases; unmatched junction bases: 4.

The chain joins TRBV27 to TRBJ1-3; no firm D call. Trimming removed 5 bases at V and 2 bases at J, with 16 bases between. This CDR3 spans 16 amino acids. Germline V gene lookup returns CDR1 MNHEY and CDR2 SMNVEV (reference sequence). The CDR3 region is CASSRGGPAAGNTIYF. The CDR3, as DNA: TGTGCCAGCAGTCGGGGTGGGCCTGCGGCTGGAAACACCATATATTTT.

This chain links TRBV27 with TRBJ2-7; perhaps TRBD2 as D (7 bases). Germline V gene data show CDR1 as MNHEY and CDR2 as SMNVEV (reference sequence). Trimming stripped 5 bases from V and 2 bases from J, with 28 bases between. This CDR3 contains 19 residues. In DNA form, the CDR3 reads TGTGCCAGCAGTCCCCCGCCGGGGGCTAGCGGCACGTGGGCCTACGAGCAGTACTTC. Its translation is CASSPPPGASGTWAYEQYF.

The chain is built from TRBV6-1 and TRBJ2-7; D possibly matches TRBD1 or TRBD2 (5 bases each). Per germline, CDR1 MNHNS and CDR2 SASEGT. V was cut by 4 bases and J by 4 bases, with 14 bases left in between. The CDR3 covers 14 residues. The CDR3 reads CASSAMGRAYEQYF. Here the CDR3 DNA reads TGTGCCAGCAGTGCCATGGGACGAGCATACGAGCAGTACTTC.